This TCR beta chain was found in a study of T-cell reconstitution after alpha-beta-depleted transplantation in children. Study-wide points: Reports say that about two months after transplant, the alpha-beta T cells came out of several hundred graft clones that had expanded. T-cell counts and diversity at one year post-transplant came mainly from newly produced T cells. Diversity of TCRbeta at day 60 was high in some patients, arising from surviving recipient T cells and thymic progenitors.

Unique molecular identifiers tagged the TCRbeta library. One entry per CDR3 protein results from TCRdb running MiXCR on the PCR reads. The data show hundreds of thousands of distinct CDR3 sequences, around 15% seen once. The germline V and J ends were trimmed by 0 bases and 6 bases, with 12 bases remaining between them. CDR1 and CDR2 from the germline V gene are LGHNA and YNFKEQ. This CDR3 region has 15 residues. A word on this clonotype: Antigen: not known.

The source of this sequence is a male patient under 10 years old who had a stem cell transplant for acute lymphoblastic leukemia, so the T cells may come from the graft donor. The chain uses TRBV4-2 and TRBJ2-1; no clear D. The sample in question was PBMCs, mostly from graft donor cells, obtained 360 days after TCRalphabeta/CD19-depleted stem cell transplant. This CDR3 is CASSQDWLVSNEQFF. In DNA, the CDR3 is TGTGCCAGCAGCCAAGACTGGCTAGTTAGCAATGAGCAGTTCTTC.